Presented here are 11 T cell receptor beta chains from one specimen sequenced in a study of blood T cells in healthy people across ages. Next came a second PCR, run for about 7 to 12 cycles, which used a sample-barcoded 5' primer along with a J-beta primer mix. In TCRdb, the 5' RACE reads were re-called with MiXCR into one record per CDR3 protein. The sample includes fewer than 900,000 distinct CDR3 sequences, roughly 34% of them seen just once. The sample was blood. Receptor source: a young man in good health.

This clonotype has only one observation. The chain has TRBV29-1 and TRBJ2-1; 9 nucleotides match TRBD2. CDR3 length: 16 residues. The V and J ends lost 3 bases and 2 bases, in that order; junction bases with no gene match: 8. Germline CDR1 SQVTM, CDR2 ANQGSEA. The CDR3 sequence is CSVDGGRGGTYNEQFF. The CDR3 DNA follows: TGCAGCGTTGACGGCGGGAGGGGAGGTACCTACAATGAGCAGTTCTTC.

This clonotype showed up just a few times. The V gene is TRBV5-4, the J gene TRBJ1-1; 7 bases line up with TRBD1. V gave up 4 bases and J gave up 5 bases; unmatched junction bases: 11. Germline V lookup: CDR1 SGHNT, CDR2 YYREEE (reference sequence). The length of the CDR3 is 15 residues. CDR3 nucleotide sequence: TGTGCCAGCAGCCCAGGGAAAGGGGGCGCGACTGAAGCTTTCTTT. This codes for CASSPGKGGATEAFF.

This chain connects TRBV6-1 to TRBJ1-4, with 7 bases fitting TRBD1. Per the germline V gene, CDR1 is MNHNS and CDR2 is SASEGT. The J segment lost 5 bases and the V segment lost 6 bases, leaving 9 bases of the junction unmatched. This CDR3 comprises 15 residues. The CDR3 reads CASSEPGRGNEKLFF. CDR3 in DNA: TGTGCCAGCAGCGAACCCGGCAGGGGGAATGAAAAACTGTTTTTT.

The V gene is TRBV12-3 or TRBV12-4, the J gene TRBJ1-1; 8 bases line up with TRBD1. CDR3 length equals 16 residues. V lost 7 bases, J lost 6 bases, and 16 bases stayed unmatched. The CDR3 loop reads CASTLGQGWYEAEAFF. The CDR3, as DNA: TGTGCCAGCACCCTCGGACAGGGATGGTACGAGGCTGAAGCTTTCTTT.

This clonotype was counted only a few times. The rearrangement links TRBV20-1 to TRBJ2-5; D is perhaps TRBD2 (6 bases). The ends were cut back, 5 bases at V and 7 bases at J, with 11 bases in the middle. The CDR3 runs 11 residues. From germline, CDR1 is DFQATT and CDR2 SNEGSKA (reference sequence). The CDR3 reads CSARETGTQYF. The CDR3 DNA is TGCAGTGCTCGGGAGACGGGGACCCAGTACTTC.

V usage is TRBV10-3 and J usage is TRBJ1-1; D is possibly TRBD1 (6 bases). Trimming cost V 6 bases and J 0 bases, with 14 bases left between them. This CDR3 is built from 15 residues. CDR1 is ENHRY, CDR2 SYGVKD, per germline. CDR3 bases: TGTGCCATCAGCCCCAATACAGGGATGAACACTGAAGCTTTCTTT. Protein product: CAISPNTGMNTEAFF.

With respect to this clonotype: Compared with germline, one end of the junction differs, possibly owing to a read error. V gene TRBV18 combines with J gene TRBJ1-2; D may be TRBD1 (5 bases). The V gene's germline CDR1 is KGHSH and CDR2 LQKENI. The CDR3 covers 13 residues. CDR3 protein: CASSPGTEDGDTF. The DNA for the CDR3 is TGTGCCAGCTCACCTGGGACGGAGGATGGCGACACCTTC.

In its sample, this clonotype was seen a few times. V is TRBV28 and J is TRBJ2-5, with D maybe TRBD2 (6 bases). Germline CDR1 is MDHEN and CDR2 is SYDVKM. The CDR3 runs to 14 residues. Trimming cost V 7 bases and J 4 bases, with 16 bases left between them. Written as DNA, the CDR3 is TGTGCCAGCAATAAATCGGGGGTCGGAGAGACCCAGTACTTC. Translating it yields CASNKSGVGETQYF.

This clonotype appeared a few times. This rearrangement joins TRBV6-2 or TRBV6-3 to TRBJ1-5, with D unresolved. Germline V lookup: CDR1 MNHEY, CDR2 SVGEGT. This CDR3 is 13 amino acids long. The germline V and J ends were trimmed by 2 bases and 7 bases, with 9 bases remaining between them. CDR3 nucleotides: TGTGCCAGCAGTTACGGCGGAAGCCAGCCCCAGCATTTT. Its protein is CASSYGGSQPQHF.

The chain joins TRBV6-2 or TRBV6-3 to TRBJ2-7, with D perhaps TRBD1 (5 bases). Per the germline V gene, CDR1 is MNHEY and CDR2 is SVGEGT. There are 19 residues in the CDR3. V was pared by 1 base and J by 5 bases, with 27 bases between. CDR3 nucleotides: TGTGCCAGCAGTTACTTGAATCTTCCAGTTGGACACCGCCCGGACGAGCAGTACTTC. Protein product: CASSYLNLPVGHRPDEQYF.

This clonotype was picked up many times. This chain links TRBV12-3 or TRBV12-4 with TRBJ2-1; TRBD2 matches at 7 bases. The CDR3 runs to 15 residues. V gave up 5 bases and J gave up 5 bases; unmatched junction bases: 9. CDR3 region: CASSPTRGVHNEQFF. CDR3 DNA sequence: TGTGCCAGCAGTCCCACTCGGGGGGTCCACAATGAGCAGTTCTTC.